Below, 8 T cell receptor beta chains from the same sample are listed, as sequenced in a study of T-cell reconstitution after alpha-beta-depleted transplantation in children. Unique molecular identifiers were used in preparing the TCRbeta library. TCRdb independently ran MiXCR on the PCR reads; one entry per CDR3 protein. The sample carries about 340,000 distinct CDR3 sequences, around a tenth recorded once. Here the sequenced sample was PBMCs from the stem cell graft donor, taken from the stem cell graft. All receptors derive from a human donor who donated a stem cell graft to a child with acute lymphoblastic leukemia.

The chain joins TRBV11-1 to TRBJ2-7; TRBD1 agrees at 8 bases. The CDR3 has 15 amino acids. The ends lost 5 bases at V and 1 base at J; junction bases unmatched: 7. From germline, CDR1 is SGHAT and CDR2 FQDESV (reference sequence). CDR3 amino acids: CASSNSRDRSYEQYF. As DNA, the CDR3 is TGTGCCAGCAGCAACTCCCGGGACAGGTCCTACGAGCAGTACTTC. Complete variable domain (other parts from reference TRBV11-1 and TRBJ2-7): EAEVAQSPRYKITEKSQAVAFWCDPISGHATLYWYRQILGQGPELLVQFQDESVVDDSQLPKDRFSAERLKGVDSTLKIQPAELGDSAMYLCASSNSRDRSYEQYFGPGTRLTVT.

The J gene is TRBJ2-1, the V gene TRBV9; tentatively, D is TRBD1 or TRBD2 (6 bases each). V shed 0 bases and J shed 1 base, with 11 bases lying between them. The CDR3 totals 16 residues. Germline-derived CDR1 and CDR2 are SGDLS and YYNGEE. This chain's CDR3 is CASSVGGAVSYNEQFF. CDR3 DNA: TGTGCCAGCAGCGTAGGGGGGGCTGTATCCTACAATGAGCAGTTCTTC.

The V and J genes are TRBV12-3 or TRBV12-4 and TRBJ2-3; TRBD1 is a possible D gene (5 bases). The CDR3 sequence is 16 residues long. Trimming removed 4 bases at V and 7 bases at J, with 21 bases between. CDR3 region: CASSSPRTQPGNTQYF. The CDR3 bases are TGTGCCAGCAGTTCCCCTCGAACCCAGCCAGGGAATACGCAGTATTTT.

The chain joins TRBV4-1 to TRBJ2-1, with a weak D call TRBD2 (5 bases). CDR3 length: 14 residues. Germline values: CDR1 MGHRA, CDR2 YSYEKL. Trimming removed 8 bases at V and 5 bases at J, with 16 bases between. The CDR3: CASHPLMRDNEQFF. CDR3 coding DNA: TGCGCCAGCCACCCTTTGATGAGGGACAATGAGCAGTTCTTC.

The chain combines TRBV5-1 with TRBJ2-3; D is perhaps TRBD1 (6 bases). Looked up from germline, CDR1 is SGHRS and CDR2 is YFSETQ. V lost 4 bases and J 4 bases, leaving 16 bases between the germline ends. The CDR3 covers 15 residues. The CDR3 here is CASSPADSPADTQYF. In nucleotides, the CDR3 is TGCGCCAGCAGCCCGGCGGACAGCCCCGCAGATACGCAGTATTTT.

The rearrangement links TRBV20-1 to TRBJ2-1, with TRBD2 matching over 9 bases. Germline V gene data show CDR1 as DFQATT and CDR2 as SNEGSKA (reference sequence). The CDR3 is made up of 17 amino acids. V dropped 1 base and J dropped 0; count of bases not matched to a gene: 7. The CDR3 DNA sequence: TGCAGTGCTAGAGGACTAGCGGAGGGGAGCTCCTACAATGAGCAGTTCTTC. Its translation is CSARGLAEGSSYNEQFF.

In the case of this clonotype: Because it lacks the conserved phenylalanine or tryptophan at the end, this CDR3 is likely a read error. V gene TRBV10-3 combines with J gene TRBJ1-1, with TRBD1 as a possible D gene (5 bases). Germline CDR1 and CDR2: ENHRY and SYGVKD. The CDR3 length is 17 residues. V dropped 0 bases and J dropped 1 base, with 15 bases sitting between them. The CDR3 protein is CAISESVGSGGNTEAFL. The CDR3 coding sequence is TGTGCCATCAGTGAGTCGGTCGGCTCCGGGGGGAACACTGAAGCTTTCTTG.

V is TRBV5-1 and J is TRBJ2-1; TRBD2 is a possible D gene (6 bases). Trimming removed 3 bases from V and 8 bases from J, with 15 bases in between. Germline values: CDR1 SGHRS, CDR2 YFSETQ. CDR3 size: 14 residues. The CDR3 region has the DNA TGCGCCAGCAGCTGGGCTAGCGTAGTCGATGAGCAGTTCTTC. Its protein is CASSWASVVDEQFF.